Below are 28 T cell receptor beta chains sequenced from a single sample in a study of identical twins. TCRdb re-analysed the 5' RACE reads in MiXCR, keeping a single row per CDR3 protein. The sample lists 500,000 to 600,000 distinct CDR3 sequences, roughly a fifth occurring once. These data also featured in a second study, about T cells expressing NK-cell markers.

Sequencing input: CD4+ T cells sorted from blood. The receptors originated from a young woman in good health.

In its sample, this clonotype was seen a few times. The CDR3 nucleotides read TGCAGTGCTAGTCGGGCAGGGGGCTCCTACGAGCAGTACTTC. Translation: CSASRAGGSYEQYF. The chain carries TRBV20-1 and TRBJ2-7; 7 bases are a match to TRBD1. The CDR3 has 14 amino acids. CDR1 DFQATT and CDR2 SNEGSKA come from the germline V gene (reference sequence). J gave up 0 bases and V 3 bases, and 5 bases lay outside the gene matches.

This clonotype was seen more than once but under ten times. The CDR3 spells CASSPFSGMNEQFF. CDR3 DNA: TGTGCCAGCTCACCATTTTCAGGGATGAATGAGCAGTTCTTC. The chain links TRBV18 to TRBJ2-1; D possibly corresponds to TRBD1 (5 bases). The CDR3 spans 14 residues. The ends were cut back, 2 bases at V and 7 bases at J, with 12 bases in the middle. Germline CDR1 KGHSH, CDR2 LQKENI.

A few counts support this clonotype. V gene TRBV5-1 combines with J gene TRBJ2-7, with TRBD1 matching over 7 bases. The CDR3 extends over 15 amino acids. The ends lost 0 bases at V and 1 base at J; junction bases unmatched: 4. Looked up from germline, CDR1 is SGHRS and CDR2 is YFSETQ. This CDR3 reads CASSLGQGRSYEQYF. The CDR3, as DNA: TGCGCCAGCAGCTTGGGACAGGGACGATCCTACGAGCAGTACTTC.

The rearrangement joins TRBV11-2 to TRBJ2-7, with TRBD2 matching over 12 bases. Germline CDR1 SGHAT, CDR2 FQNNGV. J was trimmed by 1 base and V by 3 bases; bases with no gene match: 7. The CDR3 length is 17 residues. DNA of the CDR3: TGTGCCAGCAGCTTCTGGACTAGCGGGGCGGCTTCCTACGAGCAGTACTTC. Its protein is CASSFWTSGAASYEQYF.

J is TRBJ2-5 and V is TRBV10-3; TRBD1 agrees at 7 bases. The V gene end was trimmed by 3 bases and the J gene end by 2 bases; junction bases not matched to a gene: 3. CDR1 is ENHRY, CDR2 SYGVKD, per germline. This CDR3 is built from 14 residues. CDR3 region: CAISDSGQQETQYF. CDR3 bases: TGTGCCATCAGTGACTCGGGACAGCAAGAGACCCAGTACTTC.

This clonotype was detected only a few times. The CDR3 nucleotides are TGTGCCAGCAGTTCCGTCGGACAGGGGAGACAGCCCCAGCATTTT. It encodes CASSSVGQGRQPQHF. This chain connects TRBV6-2 or TRBV6-3 to TRBJ1-5; 9 bases align to TRBD1. This CDR3 is built from 15 residues. CDR1 and CDR2 from the germline V gene are MNHEY and SVGEGT. The junction had 8 bases not matched to a gene; V was cut back by 4 bases and J by 7 bases.

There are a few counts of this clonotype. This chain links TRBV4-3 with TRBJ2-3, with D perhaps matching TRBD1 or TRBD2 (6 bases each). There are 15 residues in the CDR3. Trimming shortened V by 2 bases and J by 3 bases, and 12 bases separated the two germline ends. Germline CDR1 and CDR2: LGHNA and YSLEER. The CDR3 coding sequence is TGCGCCAGCAGCCAAAGGGGGAGCGGGACAGATACGCAGTATTTT. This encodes CASSQRGSGTDTQYF.

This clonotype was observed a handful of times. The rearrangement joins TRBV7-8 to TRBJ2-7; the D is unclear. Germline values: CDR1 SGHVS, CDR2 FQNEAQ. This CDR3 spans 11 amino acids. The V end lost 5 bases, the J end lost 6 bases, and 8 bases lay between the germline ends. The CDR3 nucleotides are TGTGCCAGCAGCCCCGTCTCCGAGCAGTACTTC. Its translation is CASSPVSEQYF.

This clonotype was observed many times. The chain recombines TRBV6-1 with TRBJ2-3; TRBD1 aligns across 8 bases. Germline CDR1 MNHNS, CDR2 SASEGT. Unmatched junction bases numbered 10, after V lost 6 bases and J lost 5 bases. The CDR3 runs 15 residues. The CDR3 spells CASSPTGGGGDTQYF. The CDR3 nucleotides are TGTGCCAGCAGCCCAACAGGGGGTGGTGGAGATACGCAGTATTTT.

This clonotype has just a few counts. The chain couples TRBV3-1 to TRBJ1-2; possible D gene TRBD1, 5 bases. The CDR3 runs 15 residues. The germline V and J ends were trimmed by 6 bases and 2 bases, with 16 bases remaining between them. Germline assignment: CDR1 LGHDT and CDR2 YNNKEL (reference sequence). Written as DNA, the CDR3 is TGTGCCAGCAGTTTGGGGCCAGAGGGGAACTATGGCTACACCTTC. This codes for CASSLGPEGNYGYTF.

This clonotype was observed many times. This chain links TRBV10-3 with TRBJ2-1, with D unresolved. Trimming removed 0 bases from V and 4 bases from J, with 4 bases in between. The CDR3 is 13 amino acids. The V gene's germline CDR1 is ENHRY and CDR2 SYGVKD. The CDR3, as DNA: TGTGCCATCAGTGAGTCGCAGTACAATGAGCAGTTCTTC. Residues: CAISESQYNEQFF.

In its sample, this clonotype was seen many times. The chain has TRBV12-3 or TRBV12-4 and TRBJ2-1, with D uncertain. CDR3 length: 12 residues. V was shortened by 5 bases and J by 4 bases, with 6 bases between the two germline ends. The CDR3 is CASSPMYNEQFF. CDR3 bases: TGTGCCAGCAGTCCCATGTACAATGAGCAGTTCTTC.

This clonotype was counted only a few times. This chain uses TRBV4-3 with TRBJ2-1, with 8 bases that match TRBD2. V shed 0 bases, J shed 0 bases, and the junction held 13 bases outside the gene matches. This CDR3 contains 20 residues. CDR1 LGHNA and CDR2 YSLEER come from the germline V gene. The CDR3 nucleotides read TGCGCCAGCAGCCAAGAGGGATATAGCGGGACAAGGAGCTCCTACAATGAGCAGTTCTTC. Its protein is CASSQEGYSGTRSSYNEQFF.

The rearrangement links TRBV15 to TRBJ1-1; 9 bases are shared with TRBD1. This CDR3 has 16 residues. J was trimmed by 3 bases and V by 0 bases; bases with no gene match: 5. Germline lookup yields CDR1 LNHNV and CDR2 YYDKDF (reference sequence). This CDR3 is CATSRDQDRGDTEAFF. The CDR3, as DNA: TGTGCCACCAGCAGAGACCAAGACAGGGGGGACACTGAAGCTTTCTTT.

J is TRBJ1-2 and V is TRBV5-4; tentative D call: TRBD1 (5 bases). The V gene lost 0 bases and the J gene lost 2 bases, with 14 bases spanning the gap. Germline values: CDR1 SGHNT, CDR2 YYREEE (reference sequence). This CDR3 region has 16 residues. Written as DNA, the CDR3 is TGTGCCAGCAGCTTGGGTTCCGGGACGGCAAACTATGGCTACACCTTC. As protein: CASSLGSGTANYGYTF.

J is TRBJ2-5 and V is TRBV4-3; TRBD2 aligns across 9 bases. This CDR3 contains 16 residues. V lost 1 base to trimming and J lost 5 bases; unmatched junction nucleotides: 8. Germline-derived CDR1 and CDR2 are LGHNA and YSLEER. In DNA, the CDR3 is TGCGCCAGCAGCCAAGGAATGTCTAGCGGGATGGAGACCCAGTACTTC. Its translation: CASSQGMSSGMETQYF.

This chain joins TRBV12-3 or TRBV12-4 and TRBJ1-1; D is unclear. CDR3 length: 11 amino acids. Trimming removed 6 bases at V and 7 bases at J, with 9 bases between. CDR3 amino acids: CASRRDSEAFF. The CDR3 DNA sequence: TGTGCCAGCAGACGCGATAGTGAAGCTTTCTTT.

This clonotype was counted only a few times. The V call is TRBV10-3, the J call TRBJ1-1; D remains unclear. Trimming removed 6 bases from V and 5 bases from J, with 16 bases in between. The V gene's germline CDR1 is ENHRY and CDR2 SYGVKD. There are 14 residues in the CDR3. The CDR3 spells CAIRLSTERTEAFF. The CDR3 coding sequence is TGTGCCATCAGACTCTCGACCGAGAGGACTGAAGCTTTCTTT.

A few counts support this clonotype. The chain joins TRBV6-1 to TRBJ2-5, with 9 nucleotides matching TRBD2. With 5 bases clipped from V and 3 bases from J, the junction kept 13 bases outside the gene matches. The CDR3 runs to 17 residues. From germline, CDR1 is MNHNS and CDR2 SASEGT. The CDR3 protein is CASSPRGSGGSKETQYF. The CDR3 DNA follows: TGTGCCAGCAGTCCCCGGGGAAGCGGGGGGTCCAAAGAGACCCAGTACTTC.

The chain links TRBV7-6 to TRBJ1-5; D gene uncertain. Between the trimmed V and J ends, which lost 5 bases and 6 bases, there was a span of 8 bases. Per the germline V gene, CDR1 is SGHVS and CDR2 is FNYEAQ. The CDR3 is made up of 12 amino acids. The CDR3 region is CASSLPRQPQHF. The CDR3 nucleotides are TGTGCCAGCAGCCTGCCACGTCAGCCCCAGCATTTT.

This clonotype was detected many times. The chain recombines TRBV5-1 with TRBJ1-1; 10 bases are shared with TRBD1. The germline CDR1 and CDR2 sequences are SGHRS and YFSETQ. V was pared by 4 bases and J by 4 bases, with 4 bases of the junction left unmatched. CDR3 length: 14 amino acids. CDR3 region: CASSAGQGSTEAFF. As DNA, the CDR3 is TGCGCCAGCAGCGCGGGACAGGGGAGCACTGAAGCTTTCTTT.

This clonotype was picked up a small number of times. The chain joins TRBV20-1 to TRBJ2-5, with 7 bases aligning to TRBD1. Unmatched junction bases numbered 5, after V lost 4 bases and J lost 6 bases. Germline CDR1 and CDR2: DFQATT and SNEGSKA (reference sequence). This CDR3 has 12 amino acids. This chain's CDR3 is CSATDRVQTQYF. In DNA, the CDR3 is TGCAGTGCTACCGACAGGGTCCAGACCCAGTACTTC.

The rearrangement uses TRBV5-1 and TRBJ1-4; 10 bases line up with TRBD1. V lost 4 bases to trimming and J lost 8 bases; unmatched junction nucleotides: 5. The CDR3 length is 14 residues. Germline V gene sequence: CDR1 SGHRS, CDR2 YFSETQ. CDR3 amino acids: CASSAGTGEEKLFF. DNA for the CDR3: TGCGCCAGCAGCGCGGGGACAGGGGAGGAAAAACTGTTTTTT. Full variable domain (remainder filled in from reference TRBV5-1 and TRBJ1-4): KAGVTQTPRYLIKTRGQQVTLSCSPISGHRSVSWYQQTPGQGLQFLFEYFSETQRNKGNFPGRFSGRQFSNSRSEMNVSTLELGDSALYLCASSAGTGEEKLFFGSGTQLSVL.

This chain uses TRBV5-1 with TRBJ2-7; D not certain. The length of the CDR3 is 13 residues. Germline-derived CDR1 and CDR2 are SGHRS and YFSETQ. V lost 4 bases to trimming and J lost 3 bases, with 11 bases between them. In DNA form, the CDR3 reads TGCGCCAGCAGCCAGGTCCCCAGCTACGAGCAGTACTTC. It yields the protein CASSQVPSYEQYF.

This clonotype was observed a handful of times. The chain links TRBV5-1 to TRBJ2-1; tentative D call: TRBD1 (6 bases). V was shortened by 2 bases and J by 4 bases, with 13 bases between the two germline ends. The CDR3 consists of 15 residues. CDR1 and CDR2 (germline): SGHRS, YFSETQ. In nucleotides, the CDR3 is TGCGCCAGCAGCTTCAGCAGGGGTCTGTACAATGAGCAGTTCTTC. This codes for CASSFSRGLYNEQFF.

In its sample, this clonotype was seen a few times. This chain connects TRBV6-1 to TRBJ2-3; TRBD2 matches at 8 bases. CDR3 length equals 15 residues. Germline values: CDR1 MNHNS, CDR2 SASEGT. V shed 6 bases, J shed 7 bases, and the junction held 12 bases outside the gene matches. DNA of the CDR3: TGTGCCAGCAGGGAATCGGCGGGGGGCTGGAATACGCAGTATTTT. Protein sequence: CASRESAGGWNTQYF.

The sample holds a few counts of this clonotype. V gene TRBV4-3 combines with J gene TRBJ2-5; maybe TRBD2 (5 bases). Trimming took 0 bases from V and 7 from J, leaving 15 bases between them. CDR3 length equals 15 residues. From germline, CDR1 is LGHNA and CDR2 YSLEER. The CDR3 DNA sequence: TGCGCCAGCAGCCAAGATCTAGCAAGTATTGGGACCCAGTACTTC. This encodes CASSQDLASIGTQYF.

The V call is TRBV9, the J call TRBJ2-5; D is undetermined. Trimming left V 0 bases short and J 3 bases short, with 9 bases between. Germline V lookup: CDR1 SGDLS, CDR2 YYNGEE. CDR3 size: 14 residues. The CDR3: CASSVDGYEETQYF. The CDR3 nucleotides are TGTGCCAGCAGCGTAGACGGGTACGAAGAGACCCAGTACTTC.